This paragraph covers one TCR beta chain sequence. The source of the sample is a study of CD8 T cells in Susac syndrome. With random hexamers, reverse transcription was performed on about 0.5 to 1 ug of RNA. TCRdb independently ran MiXCR on the immunoSEQ multiplex PCR reads; one entry per CDR3 protein. This table holds roughly 400,000 distinct CDR3 sequences, 75% to 90% found once. Germline lookup yields CDR1 GTSNPN and CDR2 SVGIG (reference sequence). After removal of 1 base from V and 3 bases from J, the junction contained 6 bases not matched to a gene. The CDR3 has 15 residues. The chain uses TRBV30 and TRBJ1-5; TRBD1 matches at 7 bases. The source is a human donor with multiple sclerosis. The sequencing sample was made of CD8+ T cells from PBMCs. The CDR3 protein is CAWSEVDRDNQPQHF. CDR3 coding DNA: TGTGCCTGGAGTGAAGTCGACAGGGACAATCAGCCCCAGCATTTT.